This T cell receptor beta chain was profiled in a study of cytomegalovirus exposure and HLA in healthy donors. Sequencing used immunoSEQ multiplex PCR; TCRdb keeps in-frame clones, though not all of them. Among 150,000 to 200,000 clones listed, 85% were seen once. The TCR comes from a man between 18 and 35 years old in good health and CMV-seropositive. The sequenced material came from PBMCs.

CDR3 nucleotides: TGTGCCAGCAGTACCCAGGGGGCCGGAAAACTGTTTTTT. Translating it yields CASSTQGAGKLFF. The chain carries TRBV6-6 and TRBJ1-4; TRBD1 matches at 8 bases. J was trimmed by 10 bases and V by 5 bases; bases with no gene match: 6. This CDR3 comprises 13 residues. Germline lookup yields CDR1 MNHNY and CDR2 SVGAGI (reference sequence).